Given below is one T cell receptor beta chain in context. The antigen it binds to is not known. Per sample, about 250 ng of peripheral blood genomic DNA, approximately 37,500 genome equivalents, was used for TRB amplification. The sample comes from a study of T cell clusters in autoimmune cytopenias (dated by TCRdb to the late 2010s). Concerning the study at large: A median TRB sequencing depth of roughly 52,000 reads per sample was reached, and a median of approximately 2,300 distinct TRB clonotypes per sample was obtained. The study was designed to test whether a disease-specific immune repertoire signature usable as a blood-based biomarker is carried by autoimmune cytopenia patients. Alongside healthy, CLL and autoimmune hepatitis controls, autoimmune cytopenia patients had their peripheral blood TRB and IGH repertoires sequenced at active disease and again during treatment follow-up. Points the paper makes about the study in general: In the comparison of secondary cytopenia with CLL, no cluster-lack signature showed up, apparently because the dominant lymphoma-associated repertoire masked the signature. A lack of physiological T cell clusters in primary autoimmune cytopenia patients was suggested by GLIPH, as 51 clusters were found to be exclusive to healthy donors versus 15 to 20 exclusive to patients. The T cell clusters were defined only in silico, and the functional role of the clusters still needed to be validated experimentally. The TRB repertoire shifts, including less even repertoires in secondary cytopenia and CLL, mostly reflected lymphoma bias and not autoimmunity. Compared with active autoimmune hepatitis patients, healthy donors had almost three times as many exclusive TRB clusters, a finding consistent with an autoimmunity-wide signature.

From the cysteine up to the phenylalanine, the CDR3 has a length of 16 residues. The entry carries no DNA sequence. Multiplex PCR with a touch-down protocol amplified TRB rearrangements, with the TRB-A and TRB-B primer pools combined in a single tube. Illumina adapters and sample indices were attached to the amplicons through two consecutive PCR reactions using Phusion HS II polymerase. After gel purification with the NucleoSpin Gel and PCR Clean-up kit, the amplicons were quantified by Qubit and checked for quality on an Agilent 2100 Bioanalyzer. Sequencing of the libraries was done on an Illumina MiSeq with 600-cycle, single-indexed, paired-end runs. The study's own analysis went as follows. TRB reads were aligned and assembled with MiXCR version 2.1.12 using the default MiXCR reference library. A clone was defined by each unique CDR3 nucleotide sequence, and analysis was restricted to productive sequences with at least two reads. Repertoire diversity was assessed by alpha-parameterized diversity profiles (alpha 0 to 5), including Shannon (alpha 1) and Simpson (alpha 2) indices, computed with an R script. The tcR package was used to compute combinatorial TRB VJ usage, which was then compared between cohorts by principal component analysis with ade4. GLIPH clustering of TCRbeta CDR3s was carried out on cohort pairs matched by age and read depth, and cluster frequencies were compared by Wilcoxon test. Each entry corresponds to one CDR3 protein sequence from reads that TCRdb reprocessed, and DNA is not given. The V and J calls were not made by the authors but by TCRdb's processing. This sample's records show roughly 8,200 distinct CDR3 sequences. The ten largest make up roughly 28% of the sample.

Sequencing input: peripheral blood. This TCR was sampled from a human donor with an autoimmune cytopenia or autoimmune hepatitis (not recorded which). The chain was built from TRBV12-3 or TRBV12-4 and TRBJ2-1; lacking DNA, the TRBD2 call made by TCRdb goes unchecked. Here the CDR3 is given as CASSFIAGGPGNEQFF.